Listed here are 22 T cell receptor beta chains from one sample, sequenced in a study of early T cells in non-severe SARS-CoV-2 infection. TCRdb re-derived calls from the 5' RACE reads in MiXCR, one entry per CDR3 protein. The table shows just under 65,000 distinct CDR3 sequences, with 8% to 9% occurring only once. The sample here was whole blood, taken at baseline. Source of these receptors: an adult who was a healthcare worker with PCR-confirmed SARS-CoV-2 infection or an uninfected control (not recorded which).

This clonotype was observed a handful of times. In nucleotides, the CDR3 is TGTGCCAGCAGCTCCCCGCAACTAGCGGGAGGAAGAAATGAGCAGTTCTTC. Protein sequence: CASSSPQLAGGRNEQFF. This chain uses TRBV7-9 with TRBJ2-1; TRBD2 matches 12 bases. V shed 4 bases, J shed 7 bases, and the junction held 11 bases outside the gene matches. The V gene's germline CDR1 is SEHNR and CDR2 FQNEAQ (reference sequence). The CDR3 consists of 17 residues.

This clonotype was observed a few times. The V and J genes are TRBV10-3 and TRBJ1-1; 11 nucleotides align to TRBD1. The CDR3 has 13 amino acids. V was clipped by 8 bases and J by 4 bases; unmatched bases: 3. The germline gives CDR1 ENHRY, CDR2 SYGVKD. Here the CDR3 reads CAIGGQGGTEAFF. The CDR3 DNA reads as TGTGCCATCGGGGGACAGGGGGGCACTGAAGCTTTCTTT.

The chain is built from TRBV29-1 and TRBJ2-3; D is undetermined. The CDR3 extends over 13 amino acids. Germline lookup yields CDR1 SQVTM and CDR2 ANQGSEA. V was pared by 3 bases and J by 2 bases, with 9 bases between. The CDR3 reads CSVDSSPTDTQYF. CDR3 sequence (DNA): TGCAGCGTTGACAGTTCCCCCACAGATACGCAGTATTTT.

The chain employs TRBV11-3 and TRBJ2-6; TRBD1 is a possible D gene (7 bases). The germline V gene has CDR1 SGHNT and CDR2 YENEEA. Trimming stripped 7 bases from V and 4 bases from J, with 14 bases between. The CDR3 is made up of 15 amino acids. CDR3 region: CASNGGGVGANVLTF. In DNA, the CDR3 is TGTGCCAGCAACGGAGGGGGCGTAGGGGCCAACGTCCTGACTTTC.

This clonotype occurred a few times. This sequence joins TRBV29-1 and TRBJ2-1, with D possibly matching TRBD1 (5 bases). Trimming took 3 bases from V and 0 from J, leaving 12 bases between them. This CDR3 has 15 residues. Germline lookup yields CDR1 SQVTM and CDR2 ANQGSEA. CDR3 amino acids: CSVEGLANSYNEQFF. The CDR3 coding sequence is TGCAGCGTTGAGGGGCTGGCTAACTCCTACAATGAGCAGTTCTTC.

The chain is built from TRBV3-1 and TRBJ2-7, with D maybe TRBD2 (6 bases). Per germline, CDR1 LGHDT and CDR2 YNNKEL (reference sequence). The CDR3 consists of 15 residues. V lost 3 bases, J lost 1 base, and 13 bases lay in between. The CDR3 loop reads CASSQELAFSYEQYF. The CDR3 bases are TGTGCCAGCAGCCAGGAGCTAGCGTTTTCCTACGAGCAGTACTTC.

This clonotype was picked up a small number of times. The V gene is TRBV25-1, the J gene TRBJ2-3; maybe TRBD1 (6 bases). The CDR3 spans 16 residues. V was trimmed by 3 bases and J by 5 bases, leaving 18 bases between them. The germline CDR1 and CDR2 sequences are MGHDK and SYGVNS. The DNA of the CDR3 is TGTGCCAGCAGTGAGATAGCGTGGGGGCTACAAGATACGCAGTATTTT. Protein sequence: CASSEIAWGLQDTQYF.

This clonotype showed up many times. The V gene is TRBV4-1, the J gene TRBJ1-2; D call uncertain. The CDR3 consists of 15 residues. The V end lost 0 bases, the J end lost 1 base, and 9 bases lay between the germline ends. Germline assignment: CDR1 MGHRA and CDR2 YSYEKL. The CDR3 spells CASSQDQRLNYGYTF. The CDR3 DNA sequence: TGCGCCAGCAGCCAAGATCAGCGGCTTAACTATGGCTACACCTTC.

Ten or more counts support this clonotype. This chain uses TRBV7-8 with TRBJ2-5; TRBD2 aligns across 7 bases. Trimming removed 2 bases from V and 3 bases from J; junction bases left unmatched: 12. This CDR3 region has 17 residues. The germline CDR1 and CDR2 sequences are SGHVS and FQNEAQ. CDR3 protein: CASSLRGRAVLEETQYF. CDR3 nucleotides: TGTGCCAGCAGCTTAAGAGGGAGGGCGGTATTGGAAGAGACCCAGTACTTC. Based on the CDR3 plus reference TRBV7-8 and TRBJ2-5, the full variable domain is GAGVSQSPRYKVAKRGQDVALRCDPISGHVSLFWYQQALGQGPEFLTYFQNEAQLDKSGLPSDRFFAERPEGSVSTLKIQRTQQEDSAVYLCASSLRGRAVLEETQYFGPGTRLLVL.

The chain has TRBV11-2 and TRBJ2-1, with D possibly TRBD2 on 5 matching bases. The CDR3 extends over 14 amino acids. Germline CDR1 SGHAT, CDR2 FQNNGV. Trimming cost V 3 bases and J 3 bases, with 9 bases left between them. CDR3 region: CASSLLAFYNEQFF. The DNA for the CDR3 is TGTGCCAGCAGCTTGCTAGCTTTCTACAATGAGCAGTTCTTC. Using reference TRBV11-2 and TRBJ2-1 for the parts outside the CDR3, the full variable domain is EAGVAQSPRYKIIEKRQSVAFWCNPISGHATLYWYQQILGQGPKLLIQFQNNGVVDDSQLPKDRFSAERLKGVDSTLKIQPAKLEDSAVYLCASSLLAFYNEQFFGPGTRLTVL.

This clonotype was found many times. This chain links TRBV4-2 with TRBJ2-7; D gene uncertain. Deletions cut 0 bases from V and 2 bases from J, with 5 bases between. The germline gives CDR1 LGHNA, CDR2 YNFKEQ. CDR3 size: 13 residues. CDR3 amino acids: CASSQDHTYEQYF. CDR3 sequence (DNA): TGTGCCAGCAGCCAAGATCACACCTACGAGCAGTACTTC.

This clonotype was detected ten times or more. The chain recombines TRBV6-5 with TRBJ2-5, with 13 bases lining up with TRBD2. CDR1 MNHEY and CDR2 SVGAGI come from the germline V gene. This CDR3 has 14 amino acids. V trimming: 6 bases; J trimming: 4 bases; junction bases outside the gene matches: 2. The chain's CDR3 is CASSRTSGRETQYF. CDR3 sequence (DNA): TGTGCCAGCAGCCGGACTAGCGGGAGAGAGACCCAGTACTTC.

This clonotype was counted ten times or more. This chain joins TRBV27 and TRBJ1-1; 8 positions agree with TRBD1. CDR1 is MNHEY, CDR2 SMNVEV, per germline (reference sequence). CDR3 length equals 15 residues. The V segment lost 4 bases and the J segment 11 bases; nucleotides outside the gene matches: 15. The CDR3 region is CASSYQRTGWRGAFF. In nucleotides, the CDR3 is TGTGCCAGCAGTTACCAGCGGACAGGGTGGAGGGGGGCTTTCTTT.

This clonotype has a handful of counts. V gene TRBV19 combines with J gene TRBJ1-1, with TRBD1 matching over 8 bases. Germline CDR1 and CDR2: LNHDA and SQIVND (reference sequence). The CDR3 length is 18 residues. V was pared by 1 base and J by 3 bases, with 13 bases of the junction left unmatched. The CDR3 region is CASSIAQFQGARDTEAFF. The CDR3 DNA is TGTGCCAGTAGTATAGCTCAATTCCAGGGGGCTCGGGACACTGAAGCTTTCTTT.

This clonotype showed up just a few times. This chain connects TRBV19 to TRBJ2-1, with a tentative D call TRBD2 (5 bases). CDR1 LNHDA and CDR2 SQIVND come from the germline V gene (reference sequence). V gave up 7 bases and J gave up 2 bases, with 9 bases separating them. The CDR3 loop spans 13 amino acids. CDR3 DNA sequence: TGTGCCAGTAACCCGGGGACCTACAATGAGCAGTTCTTC. Translating it yields CASNPGTYNEQFF. Supplemented by reference TRBV19 and TRBJ2-1, the full variable domain reads DGGITQSPKYLFRKEGQNVTLSCEQNLNHDAMYWYRQDPGQGLRLIYYSQIVNDFQKGDIAEGYSVSREKKESFPLTVTSAQKNPTAFYLCASNPGTYNEQFFGPGTRLTVL.

The rearrangement joins TRBV6-1 to TRBJ1-6; the match to TRBD1 covers 9 bases. Trimming at V came to 7 bases and at J to 10 bases, leaving 8 bases not matched to a gene. Germline CDR1 is MNHNS and CDR2 is SASEGT. This CDR3 has 14 amino acids. CDR3 sequence (DNA): TGTGCCAGCACATCCGGGACAGGGAGCTCACCCCTCCACTTT. Encoded protein: CASTSGTGSSPLHF.

The V gene is TRBV20-1, the J gene TRBJ1-6, with 7 bases identical to TRBD1. Trimming took 6 bases from V and 10 from J; bases not matched to a gene: 12. The CDR3 has 14 residues. Germline CDR1 DFQATT, CDR2 SNEGSKA (reference sequence). The CDR3 nucleotides read TGCAGTGCGGGGACAGCCTACGAGGGATCACCCCTCCACTTT. Protein product: CSAGTAYEGSPLHF.

This clonotype is classed as medium-sized. The chain couples TRBV12-3 or TRBV12-4 to TRBJ2-3; weak D call: TRBD1 (5 bases). Trimming took 2 bases from V and 2 from J, leaving 20 bases between them. The CDR3 is 18 amino acids. CDR3 sequence reads: CASSLTGDLILSTDTQYF. The CDR3 nucleotides are TGTGCCAGCAGTTTAACAGGTGACCTCATCCTATCCACAGATACGCAGTATTTT.

V and J are TRBV3-2 and TRBJ1-3; TRBD1 is the table's D call, not checked against the DNA. TRBV3-2 corresponds to a pseudogene. This CDR3 has 18 amino acids. The CDR3 here is CASSQSIGGDNSGNTIYF. The CDR3 DNA follows: TGTGCCAGCAGCCAATCCATCGGGGGCGATAACTCTGGAAACACCATATATTTT.

This clonotype was picked up a small number of times. The chain is built from TRBV7-9 and TRBJ2-3; D possibly corresponds to TRBD2 (6 bases). The CDR3 has 15 amino acids. Germline V CDR1 and CDR2: SEHNR, FQNEAQ (reference sequence). V lost 5 bases and J 0 bases, leaving 12 bases between the germline ends. CDR3 sequence reads: CASSRPGVSTDTQYF. The DNA of the CDR3 is TGTGCCAGCAGCCGGCCGGGGGTTAGCACAGATACGCAGTATTTT.

This clonotype was seen a handful of times. CDR3 sequence: CAIKGGVTEAFF. The DNA of the CDR3 is TGTGCCATAAAAGGAGGGGTCACTGAAGCTTTCTTT. The chain links TRBV3-1 to TRBJ1-1; a possible D gene is TRBD1 (5 bases). The germline V and J ends were trimmed by 10 bases and 4 bases, with 13 bases remaining between them. Germline V gene data show CDR1 as LGHDT and CDR2 as YNNKEL (reference sequence). This CDR3 spans 12 amino acids.

This clonotype was picked up many times. The V gene is TRBV20-1, the J gene TRBJ2-3; D not certain. Germline V gene data show CDR1 as DFQATT and CDR2 as SNEGSKA (reference sequence). The CDR3 sequence is 14 residues long. Trimming removed 2 bases at V and 2 bases at J, with 11 bases between. CDR3 bases: TGCAGTGCTAGAAGCGACGGAACCACAGATACGCAGTATTTT. Protein: CSARSDGTTDTQYF.